The sequence of this T cell receptor (beta chain) was determined in a study of blood T cell repertoires in COVID-19. Study-level background: The samples span acute and convalescent COVID-19 from the United States, Italy and Spain.

The CDR3 runs to 12 residues. The germline V gene has CDR1 MNHNY and CDR2 SVGAGI (reference sequence). Trimming removed 2 bases at V and 7 bases at J, with 5 bases between. Original data processing: Amplification from reference gene primers served as the basis for estimated nucleated cell counts. Sequenced by immunoSEQ multiplex PCR; TCRdb stores in-frame clones only, minus some. V and J calls and clone size are copied from that table; D and trimming were computed from the DNA. The sample has around 260,000 clones; about nine tenths are singletons. In this sample, this clone turned up once. This rearrangement joins TRBV6-6 to TRBJ1-4, with unresolved D. The clonotype was recovered from a woman aged 30 to 39 with COVID-19, enrolled during active disease. Sequencing was performed on peripheral blood. The CDR3 coding sequence is TGTGCCAGCAGTTACGAGCGTGAAAAACTGTTTTTT. It codes for CASSYEREKLFF.